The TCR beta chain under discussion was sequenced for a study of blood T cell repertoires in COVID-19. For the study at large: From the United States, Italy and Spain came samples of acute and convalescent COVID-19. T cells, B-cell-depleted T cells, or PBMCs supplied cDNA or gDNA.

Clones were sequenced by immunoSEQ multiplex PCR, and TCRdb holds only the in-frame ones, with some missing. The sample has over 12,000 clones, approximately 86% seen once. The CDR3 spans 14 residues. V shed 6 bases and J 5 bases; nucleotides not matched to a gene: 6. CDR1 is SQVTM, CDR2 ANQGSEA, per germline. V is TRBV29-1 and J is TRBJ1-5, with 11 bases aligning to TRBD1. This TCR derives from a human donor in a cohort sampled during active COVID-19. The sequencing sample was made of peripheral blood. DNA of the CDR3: TGCAGCGTGGGGACAGGGGGGGGTGATCAGCCCCAGCATTTT. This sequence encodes CSVGTGGGDQPQHF. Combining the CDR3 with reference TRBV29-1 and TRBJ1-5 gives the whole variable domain SAVISQKPSRDICQRGTSLTIQCQVDSQVTMMFWYRQQPGQSLTLIATANQGSEATYESGFVIDKFPISRPNLTFSTLTVSNMSPEDSSIYLCSVGTGGGDQPQHFGDGTRLSIL.